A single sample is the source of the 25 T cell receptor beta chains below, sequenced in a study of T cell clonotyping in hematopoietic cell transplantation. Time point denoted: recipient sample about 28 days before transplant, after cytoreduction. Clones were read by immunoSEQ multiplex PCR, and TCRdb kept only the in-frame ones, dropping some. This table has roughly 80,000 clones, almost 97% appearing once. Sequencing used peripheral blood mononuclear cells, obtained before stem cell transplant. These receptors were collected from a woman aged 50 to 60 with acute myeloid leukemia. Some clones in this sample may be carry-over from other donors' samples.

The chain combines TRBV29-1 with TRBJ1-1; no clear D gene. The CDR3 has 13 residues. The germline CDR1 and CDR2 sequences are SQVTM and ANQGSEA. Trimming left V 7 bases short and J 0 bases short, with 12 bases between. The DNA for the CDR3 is TGCAGCGCGTCCGGGATCCTGAACACTGAAGCTTTCTTT. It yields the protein CSASGILNTEAFF.

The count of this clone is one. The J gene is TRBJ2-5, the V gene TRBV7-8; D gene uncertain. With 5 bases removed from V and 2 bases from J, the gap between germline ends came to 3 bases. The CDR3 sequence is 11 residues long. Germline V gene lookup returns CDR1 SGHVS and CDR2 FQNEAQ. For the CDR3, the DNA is TGTGCCAGCAGCGTACAAGAGACCCAGTACTTC. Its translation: CASSVQETQYF.

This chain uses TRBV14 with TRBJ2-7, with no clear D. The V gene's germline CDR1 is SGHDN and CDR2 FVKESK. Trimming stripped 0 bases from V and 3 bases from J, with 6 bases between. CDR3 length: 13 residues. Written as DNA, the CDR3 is TGTGCCAGCAGCCAAGATTGGGGCTACGAGCAGTACTTC. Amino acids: CASSQDWGYEQYF.

This CDR3 reads CASSWSQGAKAFF. The CDR3 DNA reads TGTGCCAGCAGTTGGTCTCAGGGGGCGAAAGCTTTCTTT. The chain has TRBV27 and TRBJ1-1; 8 bases line up with TRBD1. CDR3 length equals 13 residues. Trimming removed 4 bases from V and 9 bases from J; junction bases left unmatched: 7. Germline lookup yields CDR1 MNHEY and CDR2 SMNVEV (reference sequence).

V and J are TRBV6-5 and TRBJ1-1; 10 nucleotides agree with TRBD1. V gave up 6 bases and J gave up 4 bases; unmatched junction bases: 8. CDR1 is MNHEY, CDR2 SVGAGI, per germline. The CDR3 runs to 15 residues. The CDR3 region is CASRRQGAWVTEAFF. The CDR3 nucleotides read TGTGCCAGCAGACGACAGGGGGCTTGGGTCACTGAAGCTTTCTTT.

The CDR3 is CASSGEFTEAFF. The CDR3 DNA reads as TGCGCCAGCAGTGGGGAGTTCACTGAAGCTTTCTTT. The V and J genes are TRBV10-2 and TRBJ1-1; no clear D. From germline, CDR1 is WSHSY and CDR2 SAAADI. The CDR3 totals 12 residues. V shed 4 bases and J shed 4 bases, with 7 bases lying between them.

In DNA form, the CDR3 reads TGTGCCAGCAGCCTCGAGGGCCCCTATAATTCACCCCTCCACTTT. It is translated as CASSLEGPYNSPLHF. This sequence joins TRBV27 and TRBJ1-6; no reliable D call. Germline-derived CDR1 and CDR2 are MNHEY and SMNVEV (reference sequence). This CDR3 region has 15 residues. The ends were cut back, 6 bases at V and 2 bases at J, with 11 bases in the middle.

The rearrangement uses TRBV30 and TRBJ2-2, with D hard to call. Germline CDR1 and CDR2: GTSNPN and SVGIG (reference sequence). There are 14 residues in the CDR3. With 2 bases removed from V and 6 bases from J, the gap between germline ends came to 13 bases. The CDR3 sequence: CAWSLRPGAGELFF. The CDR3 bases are TGTGCCTGGAGTCTCCGTCCCGGAGCCGGGGAGCTGTTTTTT.

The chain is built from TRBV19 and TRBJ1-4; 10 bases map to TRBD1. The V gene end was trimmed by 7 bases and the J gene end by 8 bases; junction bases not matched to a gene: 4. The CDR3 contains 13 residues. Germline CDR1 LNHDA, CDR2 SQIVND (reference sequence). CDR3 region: CASTRTGGEKLFF. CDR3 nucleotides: TGTGCCAGTACTCGGACAGGGGGAGAAAAACTGTTTTTT.

The CDR3 DNA follows: TGTGCCAGCAGCCTCTTAGCGGGAAACCAAGAGACCCAGTACTTC. This sequence encodes CASSLLAGNQETQYF. The V and J genes are TRBV7-2 and TRBJ2-5; TRBD2 aligns across 8 bases. CDR1 is SGHTA, CDR2 FQGNSA, per germline. J gave up 0 bases and V 5 bases, and 5 bases lay outside the gene matches. The CDR3 contains 15 residues.

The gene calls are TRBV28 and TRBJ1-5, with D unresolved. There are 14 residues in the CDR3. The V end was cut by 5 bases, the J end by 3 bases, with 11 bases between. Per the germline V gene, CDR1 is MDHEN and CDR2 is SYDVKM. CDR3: CASSPGRDNQPQHF. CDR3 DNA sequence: TGTGCCAGCAGTCCGGGCAGAGACAATCAGCCCCAGCATTTT. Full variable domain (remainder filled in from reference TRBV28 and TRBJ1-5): DVKVTQSSRYLVKRTGEKVFLECVQDMDHENMFWYRQDPGLGLRLIYFSYDVKMKEKGDIPEGYSVSREKKERFSLILESASTNQTSMYLCASSPGRDNQPQHFGDGTRLSIL.

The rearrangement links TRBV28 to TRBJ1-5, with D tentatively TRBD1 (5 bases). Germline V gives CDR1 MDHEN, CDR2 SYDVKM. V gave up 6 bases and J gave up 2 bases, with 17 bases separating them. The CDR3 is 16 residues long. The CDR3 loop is CASRRSQGGGNQPQHF. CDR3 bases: TGTGCCAGCAGGCGAAGTCAGGGTGGAGGCAATCAGCCCCAGCATTTT. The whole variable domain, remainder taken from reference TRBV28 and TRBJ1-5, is DVKVTQSSRYLVKRTGEKVFLECVQDMDHENMFWYRQDPGLGLRLIYFSYDVKMKEKGDIPEGYSVSREKKERFSLILESASTNQTSMYLCASRRSQGGGNQPQHFGDGTRLSIL.

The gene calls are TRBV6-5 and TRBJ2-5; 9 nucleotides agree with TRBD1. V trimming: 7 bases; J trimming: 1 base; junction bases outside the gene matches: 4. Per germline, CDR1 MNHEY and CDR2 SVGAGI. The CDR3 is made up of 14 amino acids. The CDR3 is CASKQGAFQETQYF. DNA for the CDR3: TGTGCCAGCAAACAGGGGGCTTTCCAAGAGACCCAGTACTTC.

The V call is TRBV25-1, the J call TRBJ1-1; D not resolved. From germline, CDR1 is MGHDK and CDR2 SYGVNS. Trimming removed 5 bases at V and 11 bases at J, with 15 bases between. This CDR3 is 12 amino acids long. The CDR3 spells CASSLAGGEAFF. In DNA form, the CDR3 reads TGTGCCAGCAGTTTAGCGGGTGGGGAGGCTTTCTTT. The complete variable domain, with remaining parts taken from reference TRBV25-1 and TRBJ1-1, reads EADIYQTPRYLVIGTGKKITLECSQTMGHDKMYWYQQDPGMELHLIHYSYGVNSTEKGDLSSESTVSRIRTEHFPLTLESARPSHTSQYLCASSLAGGEAFFGQGTRLTVV.

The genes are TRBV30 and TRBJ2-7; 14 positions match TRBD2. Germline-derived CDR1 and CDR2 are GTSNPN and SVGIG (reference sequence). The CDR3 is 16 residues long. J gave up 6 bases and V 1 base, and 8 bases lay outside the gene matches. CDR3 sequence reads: CAWSGGLAGGPGEQYF. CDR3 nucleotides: TGTGCCTGGAGTGGAGGACTAGCGGGGGGCCCCGGCGAGCAGTACTTC.

CDR3 region: CASSSTADTQYF. CDR3 in DNA: TGTGCCAGCAGCTCGACGGCAGATACGCAGTATTTT. The rearrangement joins TRBV7-6 to TRBJ2-3; D is uncertain. Trimming left V 4 bases short and J 4 bases short, with 6 bases between. The CDR3 runs 12 residues. Germline CDR1 is SGHVS and CDR2 is FNYEAQ. The variable domain in full, completed from reference TRBV7-6 and TRBJ2-3, reads GAGVSQSPRYKVTKRGQDVALRCDPISGHVSLYWYRQALGQGPEFLTYFNYEAQQDKSGLPNDRFSAERPEGSISTLTIQRTEQRDSAMYRCASSSTADTQYFGPGTRLTVL.

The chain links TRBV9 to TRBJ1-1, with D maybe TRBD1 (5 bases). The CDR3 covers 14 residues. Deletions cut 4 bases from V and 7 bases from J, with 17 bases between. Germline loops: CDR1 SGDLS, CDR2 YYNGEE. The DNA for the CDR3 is TGTGCCAGCAGCCCCCGGGACCCAAGGATTGAAGCTTTCTTT. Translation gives CASSPRDPRIEAFF. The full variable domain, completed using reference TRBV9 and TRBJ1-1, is DSGVTQTPKHLITATGQRVTLRCSPRSGDLSVYWYQQSLDQGLQFLIQYYNGEERAKGNILERFSAQQFPDLHSELNLSSLELGDSALYFCASSPRDPRIEAFFGQGTRLTVV.

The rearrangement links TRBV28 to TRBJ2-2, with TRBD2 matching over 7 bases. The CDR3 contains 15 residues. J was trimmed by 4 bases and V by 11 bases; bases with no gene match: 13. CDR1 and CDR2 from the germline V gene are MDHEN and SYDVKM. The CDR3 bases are TGTGCCTCGAAGGTGAGGCGGGAGTTCACCGGGGAGCTGTTTTTT. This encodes CASKVRREFTGELFF.

The CDR3 region has the DNA TGTGCCAGCAGTGAAAGGACAGGGGGAAAAGAGACCCAGTACTTC. Encoded protein: CASSERTGGKETQYF. The V call is TRBV6-1, the J call TRBJ2-5, with 10 bases matching TRBD1. CDR1 and CDR2 from the germline V gene are MNHNS and SASEGT. V gave up 2 bases and J gave up 3 bases; unmatched junction bases: 3. The CDR3 contains 15 residues.

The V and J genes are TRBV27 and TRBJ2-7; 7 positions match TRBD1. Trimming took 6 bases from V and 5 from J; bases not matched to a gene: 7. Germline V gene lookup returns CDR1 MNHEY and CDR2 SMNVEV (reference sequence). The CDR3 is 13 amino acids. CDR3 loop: CASRGTVFNEQYF. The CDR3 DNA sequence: TGTGCCAGCAGGGGGACAGTCTTCAACGAGCAGTACTTC.

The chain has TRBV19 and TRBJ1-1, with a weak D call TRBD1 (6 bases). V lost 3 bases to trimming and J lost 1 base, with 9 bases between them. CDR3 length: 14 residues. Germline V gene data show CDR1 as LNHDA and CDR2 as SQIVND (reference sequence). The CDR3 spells CASSMARGNTEAFF. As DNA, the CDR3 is TGTGCCAGTAGTATGGCCAGGGGGAACACTGAAGCTTTCTTT.

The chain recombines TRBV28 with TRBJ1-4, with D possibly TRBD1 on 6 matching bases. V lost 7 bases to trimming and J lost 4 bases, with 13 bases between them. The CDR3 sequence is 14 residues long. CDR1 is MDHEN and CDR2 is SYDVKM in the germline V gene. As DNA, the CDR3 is TGTGCCAGCACCCCGGGACATCTTAATGAAAAACTGTTTTTT. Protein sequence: CASTPGHLNEKLFF.

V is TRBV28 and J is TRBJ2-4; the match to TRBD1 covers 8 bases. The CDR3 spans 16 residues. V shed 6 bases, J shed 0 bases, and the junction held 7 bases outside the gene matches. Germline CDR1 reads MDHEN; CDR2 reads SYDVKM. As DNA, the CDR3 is TGTGCCAGCAGCCCGACAGGGGCACTAGCCAAAAACATTCAGTACTTC. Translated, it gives CASSPTGALAKNIQYF.

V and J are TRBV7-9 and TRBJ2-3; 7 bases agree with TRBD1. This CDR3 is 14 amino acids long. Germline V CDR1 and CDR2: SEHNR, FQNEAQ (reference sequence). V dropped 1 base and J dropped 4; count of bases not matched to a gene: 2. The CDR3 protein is CASSLGQGPDTQYF. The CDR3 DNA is TGTGCCAGCAGCTTAGGACAGGGCCCAGATACGCAGTATTTT.

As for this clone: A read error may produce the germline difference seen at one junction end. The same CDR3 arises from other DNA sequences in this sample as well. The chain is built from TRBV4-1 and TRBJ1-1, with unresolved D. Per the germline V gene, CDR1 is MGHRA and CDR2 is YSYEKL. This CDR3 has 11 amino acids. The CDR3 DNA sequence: TGCGCCAGCAGCCATTACACGGAAGCTTTCTTT. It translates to CASSHYTEAFF.